This TCR beta chain was captured by sequencing in a study of vaccination and CD4 T cells after COVID-19. The study, taken as a whole, reports: Only relatively few convalescent patients were studied, and early post-infection timepoints were not analyzed. Looking at convalescent patients, 304 of their 307 vaccine-specific clones were spike mono-reactive.

To note about this clonotype: Its target is unknown.

Treatment meaning: roughly 10-day PBMC culture with coronavirus spike peptide pools or control peptides (ViraFEST assay). Cells were cultured for 10 to 11 days, and then CD4+ T cells were isolated by negative selection. The study sequenced cultured CD4+ T cell DNA using the Oncomine TCR Beta short-read assay. TCRdb re-called the PCR reads through MiXCR, storing one row per CDR3 protein. Of 8,500 to 10,000 distinct CDR3 sequences in the sample, 50% to 65% were seen once. The germline V and J ends were trimmed by 5 bases and 5 bases, with 16 bases remaining between them. The germline CDR1 and CDR2 sequences are DFQATT and SNEGSKA (reference sequence). The CDR3 is made up of 14 amino acids.

This sequence joins TRBV20-1 and TRBJ1-3; TRBD1 is a possible D gene (5 bases). Sequencing used CD4+ T cells from blood, cultured in vitro. This sequence originates from a human donor who had recovered from COVID-19. Here the CDR3 reads CSAATPGRRNTIYF. The CDR3 DNA is TGCAGTGCTGCGACTCCGGGGCGACGAAACACCATATATTTT.